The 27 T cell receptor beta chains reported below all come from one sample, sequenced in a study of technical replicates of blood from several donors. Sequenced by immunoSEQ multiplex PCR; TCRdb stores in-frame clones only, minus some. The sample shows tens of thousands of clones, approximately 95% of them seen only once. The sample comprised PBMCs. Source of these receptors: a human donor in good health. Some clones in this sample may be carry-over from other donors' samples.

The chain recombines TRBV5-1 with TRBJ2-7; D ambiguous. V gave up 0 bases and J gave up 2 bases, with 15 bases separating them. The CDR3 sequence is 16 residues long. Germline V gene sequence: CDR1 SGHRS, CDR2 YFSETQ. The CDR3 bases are TGCGCCAGCAGCTTGGCGACGGCGGTTTTGGCCTACGAGCAGTACTTC. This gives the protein CASSLATAVLAYEQYF.

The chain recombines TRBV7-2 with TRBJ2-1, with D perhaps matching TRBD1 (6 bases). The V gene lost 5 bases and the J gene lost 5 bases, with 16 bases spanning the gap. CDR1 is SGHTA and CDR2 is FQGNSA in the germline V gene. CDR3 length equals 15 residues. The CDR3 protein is CASSPVGTTHNEQFF. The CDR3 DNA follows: TGTGCCAGCAGCCCTGTGGGGACAACCCACAATGAGCAGTTCTTC.

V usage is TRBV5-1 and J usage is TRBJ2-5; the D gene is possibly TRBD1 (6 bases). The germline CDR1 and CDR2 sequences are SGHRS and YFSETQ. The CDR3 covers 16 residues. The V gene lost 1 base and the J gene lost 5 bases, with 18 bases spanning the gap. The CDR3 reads CASSLTGTSMVETQYF. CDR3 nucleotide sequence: TGCGCCAGCAGCTTGACCGGGACAAGCATGGTGGAGACCCAGTACTTC.

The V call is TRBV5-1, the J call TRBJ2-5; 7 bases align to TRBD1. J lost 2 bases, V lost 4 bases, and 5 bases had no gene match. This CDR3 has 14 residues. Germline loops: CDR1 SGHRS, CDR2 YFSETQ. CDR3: CASSPSGQQETQYF. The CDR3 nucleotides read TGCGCCAGCAGCCCGTCGGGACAGCAAGAGACCCAGTACTTC. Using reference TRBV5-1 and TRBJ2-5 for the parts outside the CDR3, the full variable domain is KAGVTQTPRYLIKTRGQQVTLSCSPISGHRSVSWYQQTPGQGLQFLFEYFSETQRNKGNFPGRFSGRQFSNSRSEMNVSTLELGDSALYLCASSPSGQQETQYFGPGTRLLVL.

The CDR3 region has the DNA TGTGCCGTACTAGCGGGAGGTTGGGGGGATACGCAGTATTTT. Translated: CAVLAGGWGDTQYF. V gene TRBV6-6 combines with J gene TRBJ2-3; 12 bases are shared with TRBD2. V shed 11 bases, J shed 6 bases, and the junction held 9 bases outside the gene matches. The CDR3 consists of 14 residues. CDR1 and CDR2 (germline): MNHNY, SVGAGI (reference sequence).

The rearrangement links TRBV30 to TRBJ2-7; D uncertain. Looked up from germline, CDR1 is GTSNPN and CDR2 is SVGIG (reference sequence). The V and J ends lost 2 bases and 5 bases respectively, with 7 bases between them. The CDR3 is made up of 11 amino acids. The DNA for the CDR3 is TGTGCCTGGAGTTTCTTTGACGAGCAGTACTTC. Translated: CAWSFFDEQYF.

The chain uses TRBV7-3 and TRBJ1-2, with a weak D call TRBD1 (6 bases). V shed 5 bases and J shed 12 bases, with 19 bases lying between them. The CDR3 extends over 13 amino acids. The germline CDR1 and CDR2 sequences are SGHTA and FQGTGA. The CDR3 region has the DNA TGTGCCAGCAGCGCCGGACAGTTGCAGCCCCACACCTTC. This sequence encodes CASSAGQLQPHTF.

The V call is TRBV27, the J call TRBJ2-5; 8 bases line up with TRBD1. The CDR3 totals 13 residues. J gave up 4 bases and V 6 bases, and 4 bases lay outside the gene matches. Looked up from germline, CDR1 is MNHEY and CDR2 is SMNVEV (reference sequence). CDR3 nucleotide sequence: TGTGCCAGCAGGGCCAGGGGGCGAGAGACCCAGTACTTC. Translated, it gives CASRARGRETQYF.

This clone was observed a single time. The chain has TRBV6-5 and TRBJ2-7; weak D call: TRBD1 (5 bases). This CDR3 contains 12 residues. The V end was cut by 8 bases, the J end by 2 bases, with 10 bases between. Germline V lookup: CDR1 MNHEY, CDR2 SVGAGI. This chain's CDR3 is CASQGGAYEQYF. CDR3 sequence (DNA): TGTGCCAGCCAGGGCGGTGCCTACGAGCAGTACTTC.

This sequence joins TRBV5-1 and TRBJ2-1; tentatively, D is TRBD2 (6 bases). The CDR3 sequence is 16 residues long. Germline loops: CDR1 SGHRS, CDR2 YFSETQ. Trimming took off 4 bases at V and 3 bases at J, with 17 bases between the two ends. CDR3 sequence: CASSPSSLGGYNEQFF. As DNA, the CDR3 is TGCGCCAGCAGCCCTAGTAGTTTGGGGGGCTACAATGAGCAGTTCTTC.

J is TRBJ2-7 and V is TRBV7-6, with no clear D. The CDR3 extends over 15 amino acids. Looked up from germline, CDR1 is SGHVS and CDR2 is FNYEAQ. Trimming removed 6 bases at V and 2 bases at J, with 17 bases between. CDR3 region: CASRSSPAKPYEQYF. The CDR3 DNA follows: TGTGCCAGCAGGTCCAGTCCAGCGAAACCCTACGAGCAGTACTTC.

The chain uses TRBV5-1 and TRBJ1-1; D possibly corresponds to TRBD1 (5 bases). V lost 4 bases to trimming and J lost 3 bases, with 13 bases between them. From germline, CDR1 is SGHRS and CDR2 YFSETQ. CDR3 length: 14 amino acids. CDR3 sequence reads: CASSAITGDTEAFF. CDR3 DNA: TGCGCCAGCAGCGCAATAACGGGGGACACTGAAGCTTTCTTT.

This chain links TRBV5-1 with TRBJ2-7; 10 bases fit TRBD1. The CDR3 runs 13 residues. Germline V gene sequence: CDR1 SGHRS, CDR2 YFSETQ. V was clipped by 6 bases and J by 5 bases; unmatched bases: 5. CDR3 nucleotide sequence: TGCGCCAGCACCTGGGACAGGGGAAACGAGCAGTACTTC. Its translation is CASTWDRGNEQYF.

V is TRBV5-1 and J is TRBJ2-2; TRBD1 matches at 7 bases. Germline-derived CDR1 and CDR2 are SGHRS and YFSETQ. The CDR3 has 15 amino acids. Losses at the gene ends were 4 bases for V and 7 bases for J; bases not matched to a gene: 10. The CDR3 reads CASSAMGQGDGELFF. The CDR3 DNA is TGCGCCAGCAGCGCGATGGGTCAGGGGGACGGGGAGCTGTTTTTT.

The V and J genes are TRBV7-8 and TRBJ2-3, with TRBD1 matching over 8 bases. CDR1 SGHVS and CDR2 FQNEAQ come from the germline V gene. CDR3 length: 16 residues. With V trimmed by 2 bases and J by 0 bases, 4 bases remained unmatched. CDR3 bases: TGTGCCAGCAGCTTACGGAGGACAGGGAGCACAGATACGCAGTATTTT. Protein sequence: CASSLRRTGSTDTQYF.

CDR3 region: CASSPRYEAGTEAFF. CDR3 DNA sequence: TGTGCCAGCAGCCCCCGGTATGAAGCGGGAACTGAAGCTTTCTTT. The chain recombines TRBV9 with TRBJ1-1; no reliable D call. The germline V gene has CDR1 SGDLS and CDR2 YYNGEE. The V and J ends lost 4 bases and 5 bases respectively, with 18 bases between them. The CDR3 contains 15 residues.

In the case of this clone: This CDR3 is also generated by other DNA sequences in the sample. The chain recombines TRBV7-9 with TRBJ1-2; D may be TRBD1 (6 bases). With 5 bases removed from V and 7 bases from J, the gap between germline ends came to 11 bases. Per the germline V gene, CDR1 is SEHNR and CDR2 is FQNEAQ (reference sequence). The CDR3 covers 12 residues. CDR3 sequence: CASSPQGSGYTF. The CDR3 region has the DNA TGTGCCAGCAGCCCCCAGGGGAGTGGCTACACCTTC. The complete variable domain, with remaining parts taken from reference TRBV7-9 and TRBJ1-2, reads DTGVSQNPRHKITKRGQNVTFRCDPISEHNRLYWYRQTLGQGPEFLTYFQNEAQLEKSRLLSDRFSAERPKGSFSTLEIQRTEQGDSAMYLCASSPQGSGYTFGSGTRLTVV.

DNA for the CDR3: TGTGCCAGCAGTTCCCCCGGGTCGGGTTATCAGCCCCAGCATTTT. This sequence encodes CASSSPGSGYQPQHF. The chain joins TRBV28 to TRBJ1-5; D uncertain. Germline V lookup: CDR1 MDHEN, CDR2 SYDVKM. Trimming shortened V by 4 bases and J by 5 bases, and 15 bases separated the two germline ends. CDR3 size: 15 residues.

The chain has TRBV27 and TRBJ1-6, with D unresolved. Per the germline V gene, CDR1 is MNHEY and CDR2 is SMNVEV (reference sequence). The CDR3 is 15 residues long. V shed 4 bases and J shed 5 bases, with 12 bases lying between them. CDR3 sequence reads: CASSYLYRNNSPLHF. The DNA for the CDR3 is TGTGCCAGCAGTTATTTATACAGAAATAATTCACCCCTCCACTTT.

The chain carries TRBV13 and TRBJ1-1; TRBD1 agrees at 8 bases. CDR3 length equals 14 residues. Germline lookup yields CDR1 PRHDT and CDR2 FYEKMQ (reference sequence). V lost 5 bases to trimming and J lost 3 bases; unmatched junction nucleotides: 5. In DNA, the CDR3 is TGTGCCAGCAGCCTGACAGGGGTGGACACTGAAGCTTTCTTT. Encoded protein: CASSLTGVDTEAFF.

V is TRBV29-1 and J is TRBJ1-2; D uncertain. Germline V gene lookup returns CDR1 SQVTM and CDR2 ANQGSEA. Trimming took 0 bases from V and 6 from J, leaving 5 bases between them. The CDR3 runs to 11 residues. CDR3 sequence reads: CSVEDGHGYTF. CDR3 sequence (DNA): TGCAGCGTTGAAGATGGCCATGGCTACACCTTC.

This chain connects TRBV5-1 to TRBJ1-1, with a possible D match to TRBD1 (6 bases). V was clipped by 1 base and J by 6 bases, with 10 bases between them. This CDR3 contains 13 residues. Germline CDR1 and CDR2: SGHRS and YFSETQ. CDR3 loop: CASSLTGLPEAFF. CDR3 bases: TGCGCCAGCAGCTTGACAGGGCTGCCTGAAGCTTTCTTT.

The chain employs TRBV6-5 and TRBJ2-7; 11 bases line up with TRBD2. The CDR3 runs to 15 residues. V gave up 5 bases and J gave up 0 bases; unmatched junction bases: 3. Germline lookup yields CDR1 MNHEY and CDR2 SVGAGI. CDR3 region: CASSKTSGVSYEQYF. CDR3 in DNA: TGTGCCAGCAGTAAGACTAGCGGGGTCTCCTACGAGCAGTACTTC.

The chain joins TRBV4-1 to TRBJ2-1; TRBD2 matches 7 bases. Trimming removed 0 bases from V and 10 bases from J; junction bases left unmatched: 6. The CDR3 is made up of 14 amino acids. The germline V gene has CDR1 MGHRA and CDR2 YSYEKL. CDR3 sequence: CASSQDHPSGEQFF. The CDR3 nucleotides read TGCGCCAGCAGCCAAGATCACCCTAGCGGCGAGCAGTTCTTC.

The CDR3 DNA is TGTGCCAGCAGCTTATTAGGGTCGGGGTTTCGAGGTGAAGCTTTCTTT. Protein sequence: CASSLLGSGFRGEAFF. This rearrangement joins TRBV7-3 to TRBJ1-1; D call uncertain. V lost 2 bases and J lost 7, with 20 bases in between. The CDR3 has 16 residues. Per germline, CDR1 SGHTA and CDR2 FQGTGA.

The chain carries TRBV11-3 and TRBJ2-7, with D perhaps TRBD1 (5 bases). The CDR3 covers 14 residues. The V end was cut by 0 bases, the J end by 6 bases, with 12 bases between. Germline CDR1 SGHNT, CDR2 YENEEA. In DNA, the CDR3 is TGTGCCAGCAGCTTAGATCAGACAGACCCCGAGCAGTACTTC. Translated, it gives CASSLDQTDPEQYF.

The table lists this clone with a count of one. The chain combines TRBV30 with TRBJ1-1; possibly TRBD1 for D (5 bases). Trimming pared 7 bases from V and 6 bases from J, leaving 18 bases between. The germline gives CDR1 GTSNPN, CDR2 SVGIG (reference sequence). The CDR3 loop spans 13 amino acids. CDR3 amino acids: CASRPGLNSEAFF. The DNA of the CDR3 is TGTGCCTCCCGGCCAGGGTTGAATTCTGAAGCTTTCTTT.